The present T cell receptor (beta chain) was sequenced within a study of T-cell reconstitution after alpha-beta-depleted transplantation in children. V lost 3 bases and J 2 bases, leaving 7 bases between the germline ends. CDR1 and CDR2 from the germline V gene are DFQATT and SNEGSKA (reference sequence). The CDR3 runs to 12 residues. The library targeted TCRbeta and was prepared with unique molecular identifiers. TCRdb re-called the PCR reads with MiXCR, one entry per CDR3 protein. This sample has a few hundred thousand distinct CDR3 sequences, with about a tenth found just once. There are a few counts of this clonotype.

The specimen was PBMCs from the stem cell graft donor, collected from the stem cell graft. This receptor was identified in a human donor who donated a stem cell graft to a child with acute lymphoblastic leukemia. The J gene is TRBJ2-5, the V gene TRBV20-1; D is uncertain. CDR3 sequence: CSASLEQETQYF. CDR3 nucleotide sequence: TGCAGTGCTAGTCTGGAGCAAGAGACCCAGTACTTC.